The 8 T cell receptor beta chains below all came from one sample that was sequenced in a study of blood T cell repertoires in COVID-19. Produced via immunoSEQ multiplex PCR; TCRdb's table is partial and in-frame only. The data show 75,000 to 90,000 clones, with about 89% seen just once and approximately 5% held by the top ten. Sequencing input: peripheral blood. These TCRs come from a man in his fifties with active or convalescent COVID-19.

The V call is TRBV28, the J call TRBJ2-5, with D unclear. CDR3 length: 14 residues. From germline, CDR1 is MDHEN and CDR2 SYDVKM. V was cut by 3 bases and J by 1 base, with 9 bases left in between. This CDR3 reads CASSLPSGQETQYF. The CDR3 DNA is TGTGCCAGCAGTTTGCCATCCGGCCAAGAGACCCAGTACTTC.

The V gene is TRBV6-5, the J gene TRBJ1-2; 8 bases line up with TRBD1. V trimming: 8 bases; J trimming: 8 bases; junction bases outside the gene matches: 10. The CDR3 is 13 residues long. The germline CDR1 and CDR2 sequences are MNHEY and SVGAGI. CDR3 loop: CASRLGQGGGYTF. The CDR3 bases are TGTGCCAGCCGCCTCGGACAGGGTGGAGGCTACACCTTC.

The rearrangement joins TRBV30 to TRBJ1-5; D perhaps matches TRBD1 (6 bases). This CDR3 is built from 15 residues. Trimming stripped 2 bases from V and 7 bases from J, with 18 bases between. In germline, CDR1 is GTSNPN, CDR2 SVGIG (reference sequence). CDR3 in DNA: TGTGCCTGGAGTCAGTACAGGGTGGAAGTACAGCCCCAGCATTTT. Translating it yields CAWSQYRVEVQPQHF.

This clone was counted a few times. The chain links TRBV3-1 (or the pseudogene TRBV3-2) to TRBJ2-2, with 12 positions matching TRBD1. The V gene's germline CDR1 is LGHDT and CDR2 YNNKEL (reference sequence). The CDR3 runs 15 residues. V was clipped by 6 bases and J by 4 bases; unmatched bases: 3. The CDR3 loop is CASRPGQGATGELFF. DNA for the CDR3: TGTGCCAGCAGACCGGGACAGGGGGCCACCGGGGAGCTGTTTTTT.

CDR3 sequence (DNA): TGTGCCAGCAGCTACCCGACTAGCGGGGGGGTTTATGAGCAGTTCTTC. This sequence encodes CASSYPTSGGVYEQFF. The chain recombines TRBV11-2 with TRBJ2-1; 14 bases agree with TRBD2. With V trimmed by 4 bases and J by 8 bases, 7 bases remained unmatched. CDR3 length equals 16 residues. Germline loops: CDR1 SGHAT, CDR2 FQNNGV.

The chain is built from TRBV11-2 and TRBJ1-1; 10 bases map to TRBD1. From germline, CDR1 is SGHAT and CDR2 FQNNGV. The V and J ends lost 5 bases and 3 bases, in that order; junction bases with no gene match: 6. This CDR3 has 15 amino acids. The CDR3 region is CASSQGQGMHTEAFF. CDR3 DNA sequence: TGTGCCAGCAGCCAGGGACAGGGGATGCACACTGAAGCTTTCTTT. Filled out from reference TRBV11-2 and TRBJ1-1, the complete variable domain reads EAGVAQSPRYKIIEKRQSVAFWCNPISGHATLYWYQQILGQGPKLLIQFQNNGVVDDSQLPKDRFSAERLKGVDSTLKIQPAKLEDSAVYLCASSQGQGMHTEAFFGQGTRLTVV.

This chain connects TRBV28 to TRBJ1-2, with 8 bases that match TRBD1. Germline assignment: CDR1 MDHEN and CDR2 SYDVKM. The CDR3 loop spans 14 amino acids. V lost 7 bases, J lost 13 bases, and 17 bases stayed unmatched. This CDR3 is CASTQGTGQEGFTF. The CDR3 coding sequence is TGTGCCAGCACCCAGGGGACGGGACAGGAGGGATTCACCTTC.

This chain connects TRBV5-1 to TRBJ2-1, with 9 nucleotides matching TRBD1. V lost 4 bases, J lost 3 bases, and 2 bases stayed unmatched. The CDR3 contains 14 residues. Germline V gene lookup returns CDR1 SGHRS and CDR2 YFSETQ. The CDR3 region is CASSGGQGYNEQFF. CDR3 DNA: TGCGCCAGCAGCGGGGGACAGGGCTACAATGAGCAGTTCTTC.